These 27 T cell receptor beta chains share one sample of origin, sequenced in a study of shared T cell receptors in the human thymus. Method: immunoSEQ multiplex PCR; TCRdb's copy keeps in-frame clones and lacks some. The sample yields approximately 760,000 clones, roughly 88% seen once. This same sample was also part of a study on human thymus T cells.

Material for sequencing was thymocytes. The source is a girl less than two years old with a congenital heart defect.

CDR3 region: CASSSKRQTPMNTEAFF. The DNA for the CDR3 is TGCGCCAGCAGCTCCAAACGACAGACCCCCATGAACACTGAAGCTTTCTTT. This chain links TRBV5-1 with TRBJ1-1, with a possible D match to TRBD1 (5 bases). The CDR3 contains 17 residues. Germline lookup yields CDR1 SGHRS and CDR2 YFSETQ. V shed 3 bases and J shed 0 bases, with 18 bases lying between them.

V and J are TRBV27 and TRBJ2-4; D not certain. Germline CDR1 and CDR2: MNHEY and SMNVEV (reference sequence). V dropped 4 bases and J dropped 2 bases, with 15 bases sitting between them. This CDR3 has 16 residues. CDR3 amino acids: CASSSLLVSSKNIQYF. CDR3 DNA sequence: TGTGCCAGCAGTTCATTATTAGTATCATCCAAAAACATTCAGTACTTC.

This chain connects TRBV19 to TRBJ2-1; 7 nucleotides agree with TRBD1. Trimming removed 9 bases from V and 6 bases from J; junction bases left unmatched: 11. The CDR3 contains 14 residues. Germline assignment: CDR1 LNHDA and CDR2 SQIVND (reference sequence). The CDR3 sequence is CASRVSGTANEQFF. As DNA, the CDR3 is TGTGCCAGCCGTGTCTCAGGGACAGCCAATGAGCAGTTCTTC.

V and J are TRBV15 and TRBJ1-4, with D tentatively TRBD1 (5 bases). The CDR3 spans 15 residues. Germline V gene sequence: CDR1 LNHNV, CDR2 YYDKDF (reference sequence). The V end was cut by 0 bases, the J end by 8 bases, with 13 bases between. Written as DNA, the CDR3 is TGTGCCACCAGCAGAGATATAAGGGGTCGGGAAAAACTGTTTTTT. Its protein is CATSRDIRGREKLFF.

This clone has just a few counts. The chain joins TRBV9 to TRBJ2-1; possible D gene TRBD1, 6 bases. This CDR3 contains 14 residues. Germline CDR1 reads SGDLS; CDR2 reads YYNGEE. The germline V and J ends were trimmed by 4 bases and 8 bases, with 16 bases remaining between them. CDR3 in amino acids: CASSSGPRGYEQFF. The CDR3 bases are TGTGCCAGCAGCTCAGGACCCAGGGGCTATGAGCAGTTCTTC.

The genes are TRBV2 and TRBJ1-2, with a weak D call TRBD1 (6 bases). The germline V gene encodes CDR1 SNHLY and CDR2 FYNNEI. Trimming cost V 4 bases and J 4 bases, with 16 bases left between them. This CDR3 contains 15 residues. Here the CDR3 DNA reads TGTGCCAGCAGTGGGGCTGGCAGGGGCATCTATGGCTACACCTTC. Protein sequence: CASSGAGRGIYGYTF.

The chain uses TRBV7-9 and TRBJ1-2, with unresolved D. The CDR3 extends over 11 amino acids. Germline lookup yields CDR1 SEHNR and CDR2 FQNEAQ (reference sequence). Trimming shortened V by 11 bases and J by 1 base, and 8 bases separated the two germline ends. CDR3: CAVGGNYGYTF. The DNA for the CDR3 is TGTGCCGTAGGCGGTAACTATGGCTACACCTTC.

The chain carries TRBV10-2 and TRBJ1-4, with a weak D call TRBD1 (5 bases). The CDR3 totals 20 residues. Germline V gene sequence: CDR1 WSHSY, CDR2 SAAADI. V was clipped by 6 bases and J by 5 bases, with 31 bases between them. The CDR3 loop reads CASRGSGGPYDLMRNEKLFF. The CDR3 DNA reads TGCGCCAGCAGGGGTTCGGGGGGACCATACGACCTAATGAGAAATGAAAAACTGTTTTTT.

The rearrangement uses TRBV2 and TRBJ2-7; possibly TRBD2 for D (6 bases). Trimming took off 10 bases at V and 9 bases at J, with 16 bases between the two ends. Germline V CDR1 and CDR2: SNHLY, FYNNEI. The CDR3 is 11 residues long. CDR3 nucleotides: TGTGCCAACATTGGGGGGTCCGGGCAGTACTTC. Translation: CANIGGSGQYF.

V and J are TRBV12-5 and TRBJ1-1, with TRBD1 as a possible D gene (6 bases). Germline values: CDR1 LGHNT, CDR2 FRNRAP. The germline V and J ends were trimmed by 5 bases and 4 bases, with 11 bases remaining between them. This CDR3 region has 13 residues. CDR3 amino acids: CASGPNRATEAFF. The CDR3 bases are TGTGCTAGTGGTCCTAACAGGGCCACTGAAGCTTTCTTT.

CDR3 loop: CAINLPGQGIYGYTF. The CDR3 DNA reads as TGTGCCATCAATCTTCCGGGACAGGGGATCTATGGCTACACCTTC. The chain uses TRBV10-3 and TRBJ1-2; 10 bases are shared with TRBD1. The V gene's germline CDR1 is ENHRY and CDR2 SYGVKD. This CDR3 is built from 15 residues. V lost 7 bases to trimming and J lost 4 bases; unmatched junction nucleotides: 9.

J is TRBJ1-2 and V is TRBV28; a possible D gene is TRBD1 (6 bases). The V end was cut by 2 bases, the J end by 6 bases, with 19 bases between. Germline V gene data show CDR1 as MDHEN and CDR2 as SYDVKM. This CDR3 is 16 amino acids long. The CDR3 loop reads CASSLKCGGAGNGYTF. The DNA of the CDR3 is TGTGCCAGCAGTTTAAAATGCGGGGGGGCAGGGAATGGCTACACCTTC.

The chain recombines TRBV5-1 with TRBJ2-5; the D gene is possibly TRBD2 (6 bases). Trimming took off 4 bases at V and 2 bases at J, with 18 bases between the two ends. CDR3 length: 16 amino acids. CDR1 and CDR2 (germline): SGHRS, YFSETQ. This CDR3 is CASSTSRGGNQETQYF. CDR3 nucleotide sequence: TGCGCCAGCAGCACTTCTCGTGGAGGGAATCAAGAGACCCAGTACTTC.

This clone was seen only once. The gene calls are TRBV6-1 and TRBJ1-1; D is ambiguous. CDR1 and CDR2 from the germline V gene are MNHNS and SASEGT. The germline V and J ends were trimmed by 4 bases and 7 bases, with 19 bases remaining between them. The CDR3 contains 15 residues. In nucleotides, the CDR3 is TGTGCCAGCAGTGGAGCGTTCTGGGGAGTACATGAAGCTTTCTTT. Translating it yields CASSGAFWGVHEAFF.

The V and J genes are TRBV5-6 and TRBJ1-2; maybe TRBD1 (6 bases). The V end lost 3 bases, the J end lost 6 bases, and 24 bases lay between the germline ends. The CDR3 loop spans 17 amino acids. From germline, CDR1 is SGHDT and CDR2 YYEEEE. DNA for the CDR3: TGTGCCAGCAGCTGGGCGTACAGGGTGCGAATCCTGGATGGCTACACCTTC. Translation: CASSWAYRVRILDGYTF.

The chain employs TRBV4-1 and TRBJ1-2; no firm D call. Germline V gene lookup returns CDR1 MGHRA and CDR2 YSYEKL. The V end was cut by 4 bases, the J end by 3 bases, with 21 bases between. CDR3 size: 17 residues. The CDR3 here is CASSPALTERRDYGYTF. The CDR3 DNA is TGCGCCAGCAGCCCAGCGCTGACCGAGAGGAGGGACTATGGCTACACCTTC.

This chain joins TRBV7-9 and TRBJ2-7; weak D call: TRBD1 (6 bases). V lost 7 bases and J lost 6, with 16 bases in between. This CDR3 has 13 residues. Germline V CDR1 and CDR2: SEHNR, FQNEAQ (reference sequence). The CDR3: CASTPGVLAEQYF. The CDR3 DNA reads TGTGCCAGCACCCCAGGGGTCCTAGCCGAGCAGTACTTC. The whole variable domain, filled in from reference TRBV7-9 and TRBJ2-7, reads DTGVSQNPRHKITKRGQNVTFRCDPISEHNRLYWYRQTLGQGPEFLTYFQNEAQLEKSRLLSDRFSAERPKGSFSTLEIQRTEQGDSAMYLCASTPGVLAEQYFGPGTRLTVT.

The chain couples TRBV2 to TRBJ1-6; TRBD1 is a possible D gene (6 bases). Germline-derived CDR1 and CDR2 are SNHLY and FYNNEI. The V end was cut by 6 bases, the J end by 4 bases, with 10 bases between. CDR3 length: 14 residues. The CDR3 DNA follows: TGTGCCAGCAGACAGGGAACGTATAATTCACCCCTCCACTTT. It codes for CASRQGTYNSPLHF.

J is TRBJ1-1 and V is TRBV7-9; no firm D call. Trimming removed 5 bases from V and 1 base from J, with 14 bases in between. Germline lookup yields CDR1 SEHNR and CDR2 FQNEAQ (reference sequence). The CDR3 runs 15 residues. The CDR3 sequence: CASSTRTSRNTEAFF. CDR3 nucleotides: TGTGCCAGCAGCACCCGAACGTCGAGGAACACTGAAGCTTTCTTT.

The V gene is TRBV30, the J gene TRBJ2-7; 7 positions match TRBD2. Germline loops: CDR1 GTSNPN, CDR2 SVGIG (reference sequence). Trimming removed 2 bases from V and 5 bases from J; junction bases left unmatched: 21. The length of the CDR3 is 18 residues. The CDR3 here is CAWSLGVLGGTTGDEQYF. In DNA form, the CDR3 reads TGTGCCTGGAGTCTCGGCGTCCTGGGGGGGACGACGGGGGACGAGCAGTACTTC.

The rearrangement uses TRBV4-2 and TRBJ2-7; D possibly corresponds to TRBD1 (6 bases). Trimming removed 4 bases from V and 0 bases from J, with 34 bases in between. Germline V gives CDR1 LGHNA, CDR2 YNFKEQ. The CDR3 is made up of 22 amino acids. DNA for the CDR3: TGTGCCAGCAGCCGAAGGTTTGCAAGCAAAGGGATTAATGGACAGTGCTCCTACGAGCAGTACTTC. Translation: CASSRRFASKGINGQCSYEQYF.

The CDR3: CASSFEVSSYEQYF. In DNA, the CDR3 is TGTGCCAGCAGTTTTGAAGTGAGCTCCTACGAGCAGTACTTC. The chain carries TRBV28 and TRBJ2-7; no clear D. Looked up from germline, CDR1 is MDHEN and CDR2 is SYDVKM. The ends were cut back, 3 bases at V and 0 bases at J, with 9 bases in the middle. The CDR3 contains 14 residues. The full variable domain, with the rest looked up from reference TRBV28 and TRBJ2-7, is DVKVTQSSRYLVKRTGEKVFLECVQDMDHENMFWYRQDPGLGLRLIYFSYDVKMKEKGDIPEGYSVSREKKERFSLILESASTNQTSMYLCASSFEVSSYEQYFGPGTRLTVT.

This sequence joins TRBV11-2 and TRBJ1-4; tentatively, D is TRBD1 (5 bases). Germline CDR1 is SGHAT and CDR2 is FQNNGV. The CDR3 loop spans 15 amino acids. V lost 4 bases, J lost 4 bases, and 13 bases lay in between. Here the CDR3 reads CASSSSRGVNEKLFF. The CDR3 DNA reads TGTGCCAGCAGCTCGTCTCGGGGGGTTAATGAAAAACTGTTTTTT.

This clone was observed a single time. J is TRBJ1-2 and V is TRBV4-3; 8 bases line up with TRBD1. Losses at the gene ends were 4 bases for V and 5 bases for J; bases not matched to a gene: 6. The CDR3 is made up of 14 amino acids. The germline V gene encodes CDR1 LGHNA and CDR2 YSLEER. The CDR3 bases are TGCGCCAGCAGCCGCCCGGGACAGGAGTATGGCTACACCTTC. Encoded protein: CASSRPGQEYGYTF.

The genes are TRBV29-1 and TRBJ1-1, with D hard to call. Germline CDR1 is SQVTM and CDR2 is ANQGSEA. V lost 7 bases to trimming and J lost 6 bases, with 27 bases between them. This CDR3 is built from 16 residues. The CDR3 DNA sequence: TGCAGCGGTCGAGTCGGACGGAGAAGCCGGGATGCTGAAGCTTTCTTT. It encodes CSGRVGRRSRDAEAFF.

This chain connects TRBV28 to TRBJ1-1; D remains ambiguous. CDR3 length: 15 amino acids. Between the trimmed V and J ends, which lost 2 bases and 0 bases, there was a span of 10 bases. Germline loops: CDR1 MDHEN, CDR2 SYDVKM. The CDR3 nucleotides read TGTGCCAGCAGTTTAGGGCCTAAAATGAACACTGAAGCTTTCTTT. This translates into CASSLGPKMNTEAFF.

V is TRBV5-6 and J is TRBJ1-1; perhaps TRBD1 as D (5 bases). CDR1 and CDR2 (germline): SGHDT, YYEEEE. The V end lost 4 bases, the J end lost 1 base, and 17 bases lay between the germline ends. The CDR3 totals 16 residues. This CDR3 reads CASSTPQARPNTEAFF. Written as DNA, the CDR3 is TGTGCCAGCAGCACACCACAGGCTCGCCCGAACACTGAAGCTTTCTTT.